This T cell receptor (beta chain) was sequenced in a study of T cells after yellow fever vaccination. Across the whole study: The authors prepared low-cell-number fractions using SMART-Seq v4 Ultra Low Input. Study-wide results and limits: After the booster, 96% of CD4 and about nine tenths of CD8 primary-response clones were re-detected. In FACS-sorted repertoires, abundant clonotypes from the bulk population could appear as contaminants. Weaker in magnitude, the secondary response showed a faster peak on day 5 versus 15.

TCRdb re-called the 5' RACE reads through MiXCR, storing one row per CDR3 protein. The sample yields fewer than 400,000 distinct CDR3 sequences, over 5% seen once. The ends lost 0 bases at V and 1 base at J; junction bases unmatched: 6. The CDR3 is 17 residues long. CDR1 SGHTA and CDR2 FQGTGA come from the germline V gene. This clonotype was counted at least ten times. What it binds is unknown. Sequencing was performed on PBMCs, taken 5 days after the yellow fever booster vaccination. V gene TRBV7-3 combines with J gene TRBJ2-3, with 8 bases matching TRBD2. This clonotype was sampled from a man aged 25 to 45 who received the YFV17D yellow fever vaccine. The CDR3: CASSLTQREFGTDTQYF. In DNA form, the CDR3 reads TGTGCCAGCAGCTTAACTCAGCGGGAGTTCGGCACAGATACGCAGTATTTT.